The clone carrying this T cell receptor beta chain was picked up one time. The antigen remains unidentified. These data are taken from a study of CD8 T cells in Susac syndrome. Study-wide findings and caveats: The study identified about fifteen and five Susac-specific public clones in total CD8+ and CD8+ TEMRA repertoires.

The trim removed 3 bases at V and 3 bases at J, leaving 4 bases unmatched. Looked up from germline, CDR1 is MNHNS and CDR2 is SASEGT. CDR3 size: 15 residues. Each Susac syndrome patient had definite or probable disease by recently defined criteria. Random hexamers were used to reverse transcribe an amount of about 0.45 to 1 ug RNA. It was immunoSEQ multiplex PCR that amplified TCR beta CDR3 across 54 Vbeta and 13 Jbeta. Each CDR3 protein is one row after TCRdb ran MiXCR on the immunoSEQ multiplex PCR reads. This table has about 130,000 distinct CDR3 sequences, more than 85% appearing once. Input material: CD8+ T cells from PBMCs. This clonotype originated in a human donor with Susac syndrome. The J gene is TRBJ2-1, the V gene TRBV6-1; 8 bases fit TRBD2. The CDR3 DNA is TGTGCCAGCAGTGAGGCGGGAGGATTCTACAATGAGCAGTTCTTC. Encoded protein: CASSEAGGFYNEQFF.